This entry features one TCR beta chain sequence. Samples of blood were obtained at baseline, on cycle 4 day 1, and on cycle 7 day 1. These data are taken from a study of OX40 agonist ivuxolimab in advanced cancers. Assay used: immunoSEQ multiplex PCR; TCRdb lists only in-frame clones, some missing. The sample yields some 53,000 clones, 94% seen once. V lost 5 bases, J lost 3 bases, and 6 bases stayed unmatched. CDR1 is SEHNR and CDR2 is FQNEAQ in the germline V gene (reference sequence). The CDR3 runs to 15 residues. The starting material was CD4+ or CD8+ T cells sorted from blood, obtained in a trial of the OX40 agonist ivuxolimab. The TCR originated in an adult with an advanced solid tumor such as melanoma, head and neck, liver or kidney cancer. The chain links TRBV7-9 to TRBJ2-3; 9 bases match TRBD2. The CDR3 region has the DNA TGTGCCAGCAGCCTAGGACTAGCGACTACAGATACGCAGTATTTT. Its protein is CASSLGLATTDTQYF. The variable domain in full, completed from reference TRBV7-9 and TRBJ2-3, reads DTGVSQNPRHKITKRGQNVTFRCDPISEHNRLYWYRQTLGQGPEFLTYFQNEAQLEKSRLLSDRFSAERPKGSFSTLEIQRTEQGDSAMYLCASSLGLATTDTQYFGPGTRLTVL.